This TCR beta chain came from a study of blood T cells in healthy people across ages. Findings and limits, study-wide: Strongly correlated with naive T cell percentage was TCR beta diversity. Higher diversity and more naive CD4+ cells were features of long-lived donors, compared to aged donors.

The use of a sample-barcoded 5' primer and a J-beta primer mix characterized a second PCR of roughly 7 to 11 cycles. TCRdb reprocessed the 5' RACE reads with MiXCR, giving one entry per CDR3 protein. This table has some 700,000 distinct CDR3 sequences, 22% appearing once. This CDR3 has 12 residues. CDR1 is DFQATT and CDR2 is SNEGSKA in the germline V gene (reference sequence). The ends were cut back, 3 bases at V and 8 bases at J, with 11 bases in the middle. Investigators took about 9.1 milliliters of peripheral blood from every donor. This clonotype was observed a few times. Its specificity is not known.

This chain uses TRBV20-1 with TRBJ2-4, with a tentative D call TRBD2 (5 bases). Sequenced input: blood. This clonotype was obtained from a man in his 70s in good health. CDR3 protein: CSARTTVDIQYF. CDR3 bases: TGCAGTGCTAGGACTACCGTGGACATTCAGTACTTC.